This T cell receptor beta chain was identified in a study of blood T cell repertoires in COVID-19. A Seattle source enrolled patients during active infection and followed them longitudinally. The germline V and J ends were trimmed by 5 bases and 0 bases, with 7 bases remaining between them. Germline loops: CDR1 LNHDA, CDR2 SQIVND (reference sequence). The CDR3 has 13 residues. Clones were read by immunoSEQ multiplex PCR, and TCRdb kept only the in-frame ones, dropping some. Of around 460,000 clones listed, around nine tenths are singletons. The rearrangement joins TRBV19 to TRBJ1-1; D is undetermined. Sequenced sample: peripheral blood. This TCR was recovered from a man aged 18 to 29 with COVID-19, enrolled during active disease. The CDR3 loop reads CASSLQMNTEAFF. CDR3 coding DNA: TGTGCCAGTAGTCTACAGATGAACACTGAAGCTTTCTTT.